This T cell receptor (beta chain) was identified during a study of OX40 agonist ivuxolimab in advanced cancers. About the study: Three dose-escalation patients had partial responses: one with hepatocellular carcinoma and two with cutaneous melanoma. Study-wide points: Mean expanded clone counts were higher in CD8+ than CD4+ T cells.

Germline CDR1 reads SGHDT; CDR2 reads YYEEEE. V was pared by 5 bases and J by 0 bases, with 8 bases of the junction left unmatched. The CDR3 is 16 amino acids. Concerning this clone: What it binds is not known.

Sequenced by immunoSEQ multiplex PCR; TCRdb stores in-frame clones only, minus some. The sample has about 130,000 clones, 90% seen once. Patients who had autoimmune disease history or got systemic immunosuppression were left out. The rearrangement links TRBV5-6 to TRBJ2-1; 7 bases are shared with TRBD2. This receptor was taken from an adult with an advanced solid tumor such as melanoma, head and neck, liver or kidney cancer. Here the sequenced sample was CD4+ or CD8+ T cells sorted from blood, taken in a trial of the OX40 agonist ivuxolimab. The CDR3: CASRFERGTSYNEQFF. The CDR3, as DNA: TGTGCCAGCAGATTTGAGCGGGGAACCTCCTACAATGAGCAGTTCTTC.